A single T cell receptor (beta chain) is shown here with its context. The data are from a study of CD8 T cells in Susac syndrome. The sequenced target, TCR beta, came from blood CD8+ and CD4+ T cells. When the RNA was reverse transcribed, random hexamers were used with an input of roughly 0.45 to 1 ug. An immunoSEQ multiplex PCR amplified TCR beta CDR3 over 54 Vbeta and 13 Jbeta. A single record per CDR3 protein comes from TCRdb applying MiXCR to the immunoSEQ multiplex PCR reads. The sample has around 200,000 distinct CDR3 sequences; 92% are singletons. The germline gives CDR1 DFQATT, CDR2 SNEGSKA (reference sequence). This CDR3 region has 14 residues. Trimming shortened V by 5 bases and J by 9 bases, and 17 bases separated the two germline ends.

The source is a human donor with multiple sclerosis. The sequenced material came from CD8+ T cells from PBMCs. The genes are TRBV20-1 and TRBJ1-6; D is unclear. The CDR3 DNA follows: TGCAGTGCTTCCGGCGAGGGCTCGGTTTCACCCCTCCACTTT. Translation: CSASGEGSVSPLHF.